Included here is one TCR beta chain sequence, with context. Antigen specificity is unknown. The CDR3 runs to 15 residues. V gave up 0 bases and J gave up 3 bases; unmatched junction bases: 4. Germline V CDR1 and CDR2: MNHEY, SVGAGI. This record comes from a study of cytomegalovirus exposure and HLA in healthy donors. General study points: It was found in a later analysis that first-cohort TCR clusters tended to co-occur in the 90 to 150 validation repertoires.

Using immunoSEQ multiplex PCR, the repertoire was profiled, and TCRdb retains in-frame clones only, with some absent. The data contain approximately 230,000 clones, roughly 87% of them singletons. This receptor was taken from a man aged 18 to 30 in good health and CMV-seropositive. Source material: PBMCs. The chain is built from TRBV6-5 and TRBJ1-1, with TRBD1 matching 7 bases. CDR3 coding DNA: TGTGCCAGCAGTTACTCTTCTCAGGGGGACACTGAAGCTTTCTTT. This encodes CASSYSSQGDTEAFF.